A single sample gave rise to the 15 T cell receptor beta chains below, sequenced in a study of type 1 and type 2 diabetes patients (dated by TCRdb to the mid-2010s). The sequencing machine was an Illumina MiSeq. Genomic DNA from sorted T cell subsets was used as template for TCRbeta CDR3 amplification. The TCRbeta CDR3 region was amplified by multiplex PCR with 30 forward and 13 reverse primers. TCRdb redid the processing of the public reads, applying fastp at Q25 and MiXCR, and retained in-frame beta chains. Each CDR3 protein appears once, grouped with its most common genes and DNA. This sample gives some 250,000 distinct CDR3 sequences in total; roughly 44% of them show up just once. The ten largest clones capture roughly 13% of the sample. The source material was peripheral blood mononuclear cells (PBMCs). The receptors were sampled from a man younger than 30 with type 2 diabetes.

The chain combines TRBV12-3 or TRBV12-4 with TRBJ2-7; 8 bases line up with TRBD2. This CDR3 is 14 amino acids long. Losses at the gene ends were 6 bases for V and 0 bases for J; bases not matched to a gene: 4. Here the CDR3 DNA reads TGTGCCAGCAGGTTGGGACTAGACTCCTACGAGCAGTACTTC. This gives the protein CASRLGLDSYEQYF.

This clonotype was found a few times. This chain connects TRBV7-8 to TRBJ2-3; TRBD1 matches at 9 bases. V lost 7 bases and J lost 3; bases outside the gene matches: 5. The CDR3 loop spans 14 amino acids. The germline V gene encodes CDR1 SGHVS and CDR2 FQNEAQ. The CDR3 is CASTRDRDTDTQYF. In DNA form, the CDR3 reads TGTGCCAGCACCCGGGACAGGGATACAGATACGCAGTATTTT. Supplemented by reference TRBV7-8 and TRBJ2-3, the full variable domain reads GAGVSQSPRYKVAKRGQDVALRCDPISGHVSLFWYQQALGQGPEFLTYFQNEAQLDKSGLPSDRFFAERPEGSVSTLKIQRTQQEDSAVYLCASTRDRDTDTQYFGPGTRLTVL.

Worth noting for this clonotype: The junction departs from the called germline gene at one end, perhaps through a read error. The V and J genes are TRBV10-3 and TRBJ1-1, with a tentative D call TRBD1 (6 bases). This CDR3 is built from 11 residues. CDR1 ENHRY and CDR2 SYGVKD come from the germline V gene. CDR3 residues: CASSYEGVTFF. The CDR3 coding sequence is TGTGCCAGCAGTTACGAGGGGGTAACTTTCTTT.

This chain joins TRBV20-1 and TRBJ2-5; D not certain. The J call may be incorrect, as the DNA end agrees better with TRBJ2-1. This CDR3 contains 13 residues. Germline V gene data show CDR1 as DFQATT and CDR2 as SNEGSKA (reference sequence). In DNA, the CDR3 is TGCAGTGCTATTTCCCCTATCCACAATGAGCAGTTCTTC. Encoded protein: CSAISPIHNEQFF.

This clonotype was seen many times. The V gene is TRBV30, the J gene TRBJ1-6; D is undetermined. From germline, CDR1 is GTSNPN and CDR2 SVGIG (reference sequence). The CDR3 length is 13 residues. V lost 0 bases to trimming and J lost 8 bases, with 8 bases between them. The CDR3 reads CAWSVLLDSPLHF. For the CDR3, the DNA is TGTGCCTGGAGTGTACTATTGGATTCACCCCTCCACTTT.

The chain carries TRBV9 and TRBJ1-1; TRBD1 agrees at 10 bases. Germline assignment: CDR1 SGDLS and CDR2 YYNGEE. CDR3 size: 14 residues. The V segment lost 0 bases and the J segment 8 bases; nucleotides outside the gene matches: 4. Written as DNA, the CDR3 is TGTGCCAGCAGCGTAGGAGGACAGGGGGGCGAAGCTTTCTTT. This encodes CASSVGGQGGEAFF.

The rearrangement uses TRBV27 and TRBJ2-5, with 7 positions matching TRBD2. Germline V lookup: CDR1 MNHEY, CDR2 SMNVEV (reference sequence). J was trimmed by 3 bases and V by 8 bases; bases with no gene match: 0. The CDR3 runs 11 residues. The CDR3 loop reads CASGTKETQYF. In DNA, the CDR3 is TGTGCCAGCGGGACTAAAGAGACCCAGTACTTC.

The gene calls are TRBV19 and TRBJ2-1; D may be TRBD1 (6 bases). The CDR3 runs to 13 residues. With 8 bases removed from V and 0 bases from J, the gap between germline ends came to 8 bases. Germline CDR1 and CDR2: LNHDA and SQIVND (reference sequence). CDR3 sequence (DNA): TGTGCCAGTGGACAGAGCTCCTACAATGAGCAGTTCTTC. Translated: CASGQSSYNEQFF.

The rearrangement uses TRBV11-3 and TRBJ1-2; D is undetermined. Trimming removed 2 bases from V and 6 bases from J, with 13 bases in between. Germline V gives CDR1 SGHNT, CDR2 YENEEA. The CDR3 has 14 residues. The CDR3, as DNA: TGTGCCAGCAGCTTACTCCGGGAAGGGAATGGCTACACCTTC. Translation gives CASSLLREGNGYTF.

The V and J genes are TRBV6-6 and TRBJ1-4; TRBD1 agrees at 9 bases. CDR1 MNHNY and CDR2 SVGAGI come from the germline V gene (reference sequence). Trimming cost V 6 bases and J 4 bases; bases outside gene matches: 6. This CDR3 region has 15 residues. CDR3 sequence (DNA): TGTGCCAGCAGATACAGGGGGCAGGGTAATGAAAAACTGTTTTTT. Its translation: CASRYRGQGNEKLFF.

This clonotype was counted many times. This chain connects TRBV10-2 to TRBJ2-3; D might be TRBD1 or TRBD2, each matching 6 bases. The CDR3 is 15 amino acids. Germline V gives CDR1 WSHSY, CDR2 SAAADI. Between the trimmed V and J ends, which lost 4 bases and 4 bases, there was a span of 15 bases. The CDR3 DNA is TGCGCCAGCAGTGCCCGGGGGCGAGAGGCAGATACGCAGTATTTT. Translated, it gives CASSARGREADTQYF.

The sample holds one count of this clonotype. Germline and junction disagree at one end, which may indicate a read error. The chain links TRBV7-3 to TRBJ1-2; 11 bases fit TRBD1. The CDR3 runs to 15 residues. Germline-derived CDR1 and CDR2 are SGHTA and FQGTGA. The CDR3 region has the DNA TGCGCCAGCAGCCTACGGACAGGGGGCGTTGATGGCTACACCTTC. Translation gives CASSLRTGGVDGYTF.

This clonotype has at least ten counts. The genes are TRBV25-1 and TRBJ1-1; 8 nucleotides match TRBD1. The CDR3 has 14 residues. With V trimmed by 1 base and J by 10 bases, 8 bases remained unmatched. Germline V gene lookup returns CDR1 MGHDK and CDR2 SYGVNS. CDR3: CASSEWGQAVGAFF. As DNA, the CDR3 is TGTGCCAGCAGTGAATGGGGACAGGCGGTTGGAGCTTTCTTT.

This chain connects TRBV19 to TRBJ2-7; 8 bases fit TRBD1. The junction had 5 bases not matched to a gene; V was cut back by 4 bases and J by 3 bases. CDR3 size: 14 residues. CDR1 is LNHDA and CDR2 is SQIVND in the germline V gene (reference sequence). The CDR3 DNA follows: TGTGCCAGTAGTACTTCGACAGGGGACTACGAGCAGTACTTC. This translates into CASSTSTGDYEQYF.

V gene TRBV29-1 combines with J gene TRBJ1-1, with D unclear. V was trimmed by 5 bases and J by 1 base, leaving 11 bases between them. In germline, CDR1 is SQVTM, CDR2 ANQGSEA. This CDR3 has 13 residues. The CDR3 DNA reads TGCAGCGTTACGTCTTACGGGAACACTGAAGCTTTCTTT. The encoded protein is CSVTSYGNTEAFF.